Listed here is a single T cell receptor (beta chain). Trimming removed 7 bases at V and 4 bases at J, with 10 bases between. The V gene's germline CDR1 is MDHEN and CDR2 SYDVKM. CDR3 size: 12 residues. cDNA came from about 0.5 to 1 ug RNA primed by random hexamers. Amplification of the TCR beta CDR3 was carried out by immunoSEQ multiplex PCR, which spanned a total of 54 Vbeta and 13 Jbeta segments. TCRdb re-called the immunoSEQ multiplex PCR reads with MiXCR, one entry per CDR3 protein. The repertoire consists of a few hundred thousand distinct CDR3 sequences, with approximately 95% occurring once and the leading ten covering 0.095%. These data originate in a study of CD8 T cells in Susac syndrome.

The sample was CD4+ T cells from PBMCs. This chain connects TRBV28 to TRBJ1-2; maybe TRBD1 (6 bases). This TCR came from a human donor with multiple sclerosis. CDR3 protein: CASMTGGYGYTF. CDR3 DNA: TGTGCCAGCATGACAGGCGGCTATGGCTACACCTTC.